The 27 T cell receptor beta chains below were found in one sample sequenced in a study of CD8 T cells in Susac syndrome. With random hexamers, reverse transcription was performed on about 0.5 to 1 ug of RNA. In TCRdb, the immunoSEQ multiplex PCR reads were re-called with MiXCR into one record per CDR3 protein. The sample contains about 280,000 distinct CDR3 sequences, about 88% of which appear only once. The material sequenced was CD8+ T cells from PBMCs. These receptor sequences come from a human donor with multiple sclerosis.

This clonotype was counted once. The genes are TRBV28 and TRBJ2-5; the match to TRBD2 covers 14 bases. Germline CDR1 MDHEN, CDR2 SYDVKM. The CDR3 covers 18 residues. The V segment lost 5 bases and the J segment 5 bases; nucleotides outside the gene matches: 13. In DNA, the CDR3 is TGTGCCAGCAGTGATGGGCCGGGACTAGCGGGAGTGGGGGAGACCCAGTACTTC. It specifies CASSDGPGLAGVGETQYF.

The gene calls are TRBV19 and TRBJ2-7; tentatively, D is TRBD2 (5 bases). The germline CDR1 and CDR2 sequences are LNHDA and SQIVND (reference sequence). Trimming removed 3 bases from V and 9 bases from J, with 15 bases in between. This CDR3 is 13 amino acids long. This CDR3 is CASSIIGDSGQYF. For the CDR3, the DNA is TGTGCCAGTAGTATTATCGGGGATTCCGGGCAGTACTTC.

The V and J genes are TRBV6-5 and TRBJ1-6; D ambiguous. Trimming pared 2 bases from V and 7 bases from J, leaving 15 bases between. This CDR3 has 16 amino acids. Germline V gene data show CDR1 as MNHEY and CDR2 as SVGAGI. CDR3 sequence reads: CASSYTRRLGNSPLHF. The CDR3 coding sequence is TGTGCCAGCAGTTACACCCGCAGGTTGGGCAATTCACCCCTCCACTTT.

This clonotype has only a few counts. The J gene is TRBJ2-7, the V gene TRBV6-1; D remains unclear. With 8 bases removed from V and 6 bases from J, the gap between germline ends came to 14 bases. This CDR3 region has 12 residues. Germline CDR1 is MNHNS and CDR2 is SASEGT. CDR3 coding DNA: TGTGCCAGCGCCCTCTTGGGTCGCGAGCAGTACTTC. Translation: CASALLGREQYF.

The chain joins TRBV27 to TRBJ2-3; no firm D call. Germline V gene lookup returns CDR1 MNHEY and CDR2 SMNVEV (reference sequence). V was cut by 5 bases and J by 4 bases, with 7 bases left in between. The CDR3 totals 12 residues. The CDR3 protein is CASSRFPDTQYF. The CDR3 region has the DNA TGTGCCAGCAGTCGCTTCCCAGATACGCAGTATTTT.

V gene TRBV19 combines with J gene TRBJ1-1; tentative D call: TRBD1 (5 bases). CDR1 LNHDA and CDR2 SQIVND come from the germline V gene (reference sequence). The length of the CDR3 is 13 residues. V gave up 7 bases and J gave up 4 bases, with 13 bases separating them. CDR3 in DNA: TGTGCCAGTATTGGTGGGGGGAGCACTGAAGCTTTCTTT. Amino acids: CASIGGGSTEAFF.

This rearrangement joins TRBV7-2 to TRBJ1-5; D is possibly TRBD1 (5 bases). V was cut by 1 base and J by 5 bases, with 21 bases left in between. The CDR3 has 18 residues. Looked up from germline, CDR1 is SGHTA and CDR2 is FQGNSA. The CDR3 protein is CASSLELRFGGRYQPQHF. CDR3 DNA: TGTGCCAGCAGCTTAGAACTTCGATTTGGGGGGAGGTATCAGCCCCAGCATTTT.

This clonotype was detected only once. V usage is TRBV20-1 and J usage is TRBJ2-7; 10 bases are a match to TRBD1. In germline, CDR1 is DFQATT, CDR2 SNEGSKA (reference sequence). Trimming at V came to 5 bases and at J to 3 bases, leaving 10 bases not matched to a gene. The CDR3 loop spans 15 amino acids. As DNA, the CDR3 is TGCAGTGCTGGGTCTGACAGGGGGCTGGGCTACGAGCAGTACTTC. Translating it yields CSAGSDRGLGYEQYF.

This chain uses TRBV27 with TRBJ2-1; D tentatively fits TRBD1 or TRBD2 (5 bases each). Trimming removed 0 bases from V and 6 bases from J, with 15 bases in between. Germline V gene sequence: CDR1 MNHEY, CDR2 SMNVEV (reference sequence). This CDR3 contains 16 residues. The CDR3 DNA sequence: TGTGCCAGCAGTTTATCTTTGGGGGAACGGGCCAATGAGCAGTTCTTC. Its translation is CASSLSLGERANEQFF.

This rearrangement joins TRBV6-5 to TRBJ2-7; a weak D match, TRBD2 (5 bases). The germline V and J ends were trimmed by 2 bases and 3 bases, with 8 bases remaining between them. The germline V gene encodes CDR1 MNHEY and CDR2 SVGAGI. The CDR3 runs 13 residues. CDR3 coding DNA: TGTGCCAGCAGTTACAGGGAGCTCTACGAGCAGTACTTC. Translation gives CASSYRELYEQYF.

The rearrangement joins TRBV11-2 to TRBJ2-3; 8 nucleotides match TRBD2. This CDR3 region has 19 residues. The V segment lost 1 base and the J segment 1 base; nucleotides outside the gene matches: 13. CDR1 is SGHAT and CDR2 is FQNNGV in the germline V gene. The CDR3 loop is CASSLVSPLAEKGTDTQYF. The CDR3 region has the DNA TGTGCCAGCAGCTTAGTATCTCCACTAGCGGAAAAGGGCACAGATACGCAGTATTTT.

This rearrangement joins TRBV27 to TRBJ2-7; D may be TRBD1 or TRBD2 (5 bases each). Looked up from germline, CDR1 is MNHEY and CDR2 is SMNVEV (reference sequence). The CDR3 covers 12 residues. V was pared by 5 bases and J by 6 bases, with 11 bases between. The CDR3 here is CASSKGDREQYF. The DNA for the CDR3 is TGTGCCAGCAGTAAAGGGGACCGCGAGCAGTACTTC.

The chain joins TRBV15 to TRBJ2-7; either TRBD1 or TRBD2 may supply D (5 bases each). This CDR3 is built from 13 residues. The V end was cut by 5 bases, the J end by 3 bases, with 11 bases between. Germline-derived CDR1 and CDR2 are LNHNV and YYDKDF (reference sequence). In nucleotides, the CDR3 is TGTGCCACCAGCGGCCGGGACCGCTACGAGCAGTACTTC. Translation gives CATSGRDRYEQYF.

The chain uses TRBV9 and TRBJ2-3; D may match TRBD1 or TRBD2 (5 bases each). This CDR3 is 16 amino acids long. The V and J ends lost 6 bases and 0 bases respectively, with 17 bases between them. The V gene's germline CDR1 is SGDLS and CDR2 YYNGEE. The CDR3 nucleotides are TGTGCCAGCACCCCCCAGGGCGGGCGGAGCACAGATACGCAGTATTTT. Protein product: CASTPQGGRSTDTQYF.

The V gene is TRBV9, the J gene TRBJ2-5; 7 bases align to TRBD1. The CDR3 length is 16 residues. Germline CDR1 SGDLS, CDR2 YYNGEE. The ends lost 0 bases at V and 1 base at J; junction bases unmatched: 6. The CDR3 protein is CASSVGNRGSQETQYF. The CDR3 DNA follows: TGTGCCAGCAGCGTAGGTAACAGGGGAAGCCAAGAGACCCAGTACTTC.

The chain carries TRBV6-5 and TRBJ2-2; 10 nucleotides agree with TRBD1. After removal of 0 bases from V and 5 bases from J, the junction contained 9 bases not matched to a gene. This CDR3 has 18 amino acids. The germline gives CDR1 MNHEY, CDR2 SVGAGI. As DNA, the CDR3 is TGTGCCAGCAGTTACTCGAGAGACAGGGGGCTGAGGACCGGGGAGCTGTTTTTT. Translated: CASSYSRDRGLRTGELFF.

The V call is TRBV7-9, the J call TRBJ1-2; 8 bases map to TRBD1. Germline V gene data show CDR1 as SEHNR and CDR2 as FQNEAQ (reference sequence). This CDR3 contains 14 residues. Germline trimming cut 4 bases from V and 9 bases from J; bases unmatched to any gene: 10. The CDR3 region has the DNA TGTGCCAGCAGCTCAATCTCGACAGGGGCAAGCTACACCTTC. Its translation is CASSSISTGASYTF. The variable domain in full, with the rest retrieved from reference TRBV7-9 and TRBJ1-2, is DTGVSQNPRHKITKRGQNVTFRCDPISEHNRLYWYRQTLGQGPEFLTYFQNEAQLEKSRLLSDRFSAERPKGSFSTLEIQRTEQGDSAMYLCASSSISTGASYTFGSGTRLTVV.

The count of this clonotype is one. V gene TRBV2 combines with J gene TRBJ2-5; TRBD2 matches at 9 bases. This CDR3 comprises 17 residues. Germline values: CDR1 SNHLY, CDR2 FYNNEI. The J segment lost 0 bases and the V segment lost 4 bases, leaving 9 bases of the junction unmatched. CDR3 region: CASSGLAALADQETQYF. The CDR3 DNA follows: TGTGCCAGCAGTGGACTAGCGGCTCTTGCGGACCAAGAGACCCAGTACTTC.

V gene TRBV6-1 combines with J gene TRBJ2-5; TRBD2 matches at 7 bases. Germline lookup yields CDR1 MNHNS and CDR2 SASEGT. The CDR3 sequence is 16 residues long. V shed 3 bases, J shed 4 bases, and the junction held 11 bases outside the gene matches. The CDR3 sequence: CASSEEWTGGGETQYF. CDR3 nucleotide sequence: TGTGCCAGCAGTGAGGAGTGGACGGGAGGAGGAGAGACCCAGTACTTC.

Only a few counts were recorded for this clonotype. This chain joins TRBV6-1 and TRBJ2-1; D gene uncertain. Germline CDR1 reads MNHNS; CDR2 reads SASEGT. The CDR3 length is 17 residues. Trimming shortened V by 6 bases and J by 5 bases, and 23 bases separated the two germline ends. As DNA, the CDR3 is TGTGCCAGCAGGACCCGCCTGGGCACAGCCAACAACAATGAGCAGTTCTTC. It specifies CASRTRLGTANNNEQFF.

This chain joins TRBV20-1 and TRBJ2-7; TRBD2 matches 7 bases. The CDR3 is made up of 15 amino acids. J lost 1 base, V lost 3 bases, and 9 bases had no gene match. Germline lookup yields CDR1 DFQATT and CDR2 SNEGSKA (reference sequence). In nucleotides, the CDR3 is TGCAGTGCTAGGGACTCGAGCGGGACTTCCTACGAGCAGTACTTC. It translates to CSARDSSGTSYEQYF.

This clonotype was seen just once. V usage is TRBV27 and J usage is TRBJ1-5; tentative D call: TRBD1 (5 bases). V was trimmed by 6 bases and J by 4 bases, leaving 10 bases between them. The V gene's germline CDR1 is MNHEY and CDR2 SMNVEV (reference sequence). CDR3 length: 13 amino acids. The CDR3 region has the DNA TGTGCCAGCAGAGGAGGGGTAAATCAGCCCCAGCATTTT. Translation: CASRGGVNQPQHF.

The V gene is TRBV27, the J gene TRBJ2-7; 11 bases line up with TRBD2. The CDR3 has 15 amino acids. The V gene's germline CDR1 is MNHEY and CDR2 SMNVEV (reference sequence). After removal of 4 bases from V and 4 bases from J, the junction contained 6 bases not matched to a gene. CDR3 loop: CASSWGTSGIYEQYF. The CDR3 DNA sequence: TGTGCCAGCAGTTGGGGGACTAGCGGTATATACGAGCAGTACTTC.

V gene TRBV4-1 combines with J gene TRBJ2-7, with a possible D match to TRBD2 (6 bases). Trimming removed 0 bases from V and 4 bases from J, with 10 bases in between. The CDR3 has 14 residues. CDR1 and CDR2 from the germline V gene are MGHRA and YSYEKL. CDR3 region: CASSQDVGGYEQYF. Here the CDR3 DNA reads TGCGCCAGCAGCCAAGATGTTGGAGGGTACGAGCAGTACTTC.

This chain uses TRBV29-1 with TRBJ1-2; D gene unclear. The germline V gene has CDR1 SQVTM and CDR2 ANQGSEA. CDR3 length equals 13 residues. V lost 4 bases to trimming and J lost 2 bases, with 11 bases between them. CDR3: CSVGRLGNYGYTF. The CDR3 DNA reads TGCAGCGTTGGACGCCTAGGGAACTATGGCTACACCTTC.

The chain employs TRBV14 and TRBJ2-7, with TRBD2 matching 9 bases. This CDR3 spans 16 amino acids. Trimming at V came to 0 bases and at J to 8 bases, leaving 11 bases not matched to a gene. Germline V CDR1 and CDR2: SGHDN, FVKESK. CDR3 bases: TGTGCCAGCAGCCAAGATCAGGGGCTAGCGGGGCGGAAGCAGTACTTC. It translates to CASSQDQGLAGRKQYF.

The rearrangement uses TRBV14 and TRBJ2-2, with D perhaps given as TRBD1 or TRBD2 (5 bases each). V lost 5 bases and J 4 bases, leaving 11 bases between the germline ends. The V gene's germline CDR1 is SGHDN and CDR2 FVKESK. The CDR3 is made up of 14 amino acids. CDR3 sequence (DNA): TGTGCCAGCAGCGCGACGGGGCTCACCGGGGAGCTGTTTTTT. Its translation: CASSATGLTGELFF.